This T cell receptor (beta chain) is drawn from a study of cytomegalovirus exposure and HLA in healthy donors (dated by TCRdb to about 2017). Regarding the study in general: An earlier analysis of about 530 of the donors reported 250 to 350 Gb of sequence data and around 110 million unique TCR beta sequences obtained from roughly 170 million T cells. An early release covering over 500 HLA-typed donors comprised about 310 gigabases of sequencing data and around 86 million unique TCR sequences. Among the approximately 430 genotyped donors, around 79% belonged to the genetic ancestry cluster associated with self-reported Caucasian donors. The study aimed to test whether cataloging public T cell receptors could reveal signatures of past pathogen exposure. Using immunosequencing, the study profiled T cell repertoires from 550 to 750 subjects and related those repertoires to cytomegalovirus serostatus. Besides the first cohort of more than 650 subjects, a separate validation cohort made up of roughly 120 different subjects was used. To predict cytomegalovirus infection status, the study brought together high-throughput TCR immunosequencing, statistical association of individual TCRs with disease status, and machine learning. A later analysis re-analyzed previously published TCR beta repertoires from several hundred donors and added high-resolution HLA genotyping to study TCR occurrence patterns. Rather than drawing on any new phenotypic data, the later analysis identified candidate immune exposures from TCR beta sequences and the way those sequences occurred across donors. An earlier analysis of 450 to 750 of the donors used high-throughput TCR beta sequencing to judge whether each TCR beta V gene segment behaved as functional or pseudogenic. Donor age, sex, ethnicity and CMV serostatus were compiled alongside the repertoire data. Genome-wide SNP genotypes for about 65% of the 666 donors were used in a later genetic analysis, which treated that subset as a discovery cohort. All discovery cohort repertoires had been generated using a single sequencing platform. Class I and class II HLA loci were covered by the typing at four-digit resolution. The number of donors typed differed by locus, with 629-630 for A, B, C, DRB1 and DQB1, 522 for DQA1, about 610 for DPA1, and 450 to 480 for DPB1. Four or five DR-DQ haplotypes were handled as single units for association and clustering, since linkage in the cohort was strong. Among 398 genotyped donors of the cohort, an average of around 240,000 unique TCR beta nucleotide sequences was sequenced per donor, of which about 18% were non-productive. Overall results and qualifications from the work: The authors suggested that the approach could potentially be generalized to other disease states and immunological phenotypes. Correlated functional status among segregating V segments might reflect linkage disequilibrium, but an unknown experimental factor could not be ruled out. In a later analysis, the rate of TCR association differed among HLA loci, with DRB1 alleles having the most associated TCRs and HLA-C alleles having the fewest. A later analysis found that HLA-associated TCR beta chains were more clonally expanded and had lower generation probabilities than equally common non-associated chains. In an earlier analysis of approximately 590 of the donors, most TCR beta V segments were observed in productive rearrangements about 87% or about 30% of the time, broadly matching IMGT annotations. Because counts were too low, seventeen rarely observed V segments, including chromosome 9 orphons, were excluded from the earlier analysis of 587 of the donors. In vitro tests confirmed that a few of the cytomegalovirus-associated TCR beta chains recognize cytomegalovirus antigens. Assigning TCR associations to individual alleles was difficult when HLA alleles, especially DR and DQ, strongly co-occurred. A cluster of highly shared sequence variants was judged likely to represent a technical artifact of the sequencing pipeline. The classifier was reported to diagnose cytomegalovirus status with high specificity and sensitivity in both the original and validation cohorts. In a later genetic analysis, a missense DCLRE1C variant was associated with V-gene and J-gene trimming of TCR beta chains, and the association was replicated in an independent cohort. The presence/absence analyses assumed that sequencing depth was roughly uniform across donors, and that assumption may not be true. A total of 150 to 200 TCR beta chains were listed by the study as associated with cytomegalovirus. Because HLA typing was unavailable for some donors at each locus, only the typed subset was used in association tests. Compared with the 666-donor mean, donors in an Asian-associated ancestry cluster had fewer N-insertions in productive TCRs, according to a later genetic analysis. Most CMV-associated TCR beta chains appeared to be HLA-restricted in a later analysis, and the HLA associations seemed to be driven largely by CMV exposure. A further reported finding was that TCR beta sequences accurately predicted the HLA-A and HLA-B alleles for most subjects in the first cohort. Only TCR beta chains were sequenced in this cohort, and the absence of alpha or paired-chain data limited detectable features. Most TCR sequences were seen in very few donors, while some public TCRs were found in many individuals. Several of the top co-occurrence clusters appeared to be linked to parvovirus B19, influenza, CMV and Epstein-Barr virus, according to a later analysis. Specific HLA alleles were associated with more than 15,000 TCR beta sequences at a false discovery rate of 0.05 in a later analysis. Immune exposure information for the cohort was limited to CMV serostatus.

The cohort consisted of 600 or so healthy bone marrow donors. At the time of sampling, all cohort members were nominally healthy, though unrecorded immune exposures were likely present. The donor was CMV seronegative and belonged to the group of several hundred seronegative cohort members. A peripheral blood sample was collected from each donor, and TCR beta sequencing was performed on peripheral blood mononuclear cells. The Qiagen DNeasy Blood Extraction Kit was used to extract genomic DNA from the blood cell samples. Library preparation used the immunoSEQ multiplex PCR assay. For the multiplex PCR, a mixture combining 60 forward primers for TCR Vbeta segments and 13 reverse primers for TCR Jbeta segments was used. The CDR3 region of rearranged TCR beta genes was amplified from genomic DNA with a multiplex PCR assay. Amplified TCR beta libraries were sequenced as 87-base-pair reads on the Illumina HiSeq System. As for the authors' bioinformatics: A later analysis tallied around 80 million unique TCR beta chains across the 700 or so repertoires, and around 9.9 million of those chains were shared by two or more donors. Raw reads were error-corrected and collapsed into unique sequences with a nearest-neighbor algorithm that merged closely related sequences to remove PCR and sequencing errors. Alignment of CDR3 sequences to IMGT reference sequences was used to assign V, D and J gene segments. For a sequence to be retained, at least a six-nucleotide match to both a V gene segment and a J gene segment was required. Rearrangements were called productive when the CDR3 lacked stop codons and stayed in frame with V and J; all others were non-productive. CDR3 was defined by IMGT convention, running from the second conserved V-encoded cysteine to the conserved J-encoded phenylalanine. Sequences without an unambiguous match to a single V gene segment were excluded from the earlier analysis of 587 of the donors. In an earlier analysis of some 590 of the donors, V segments were called functional above 56.7% productive rearrangements and were called segregating when the between-donor standard deviation exceeded 5%. A statistical classification framework was built for diagnosing cytomegalovirus status from the catalog of TCR beta chain sequences. In a later analysis, V and J genes were assigned by comparing TCR nucleotide sequences against IMGT/GENE-DB human TR gene sequences. A later analysis assigned CDR3 sequences and most-parsimonious VDJ recombination scenarios with the TCRdist pipeline. In a later analysis, every TCR beta chain was defined by the combination of its CDR3 amino acid sequence and its V-gene family, and reads without a unique V-gene family were dropped. A later analysis removed 550 to 650 highly shared, low-generation-probability nucleotide sequences to deal with suspected cross-contamination and a sequencing artifact. In a later analysis, a clonal expansion index for each public chain was calculated from normalized within-repertoire ranks of inferred template counts. In a later analysis, generation probabilities were computed with a VDJ recombination model fitted to out-of-frame rearrangements, and the resulting probabilities were checked against IGoR. In a later analysis, TCR-TCR, TCR-HLA and TCR-CMV co-occurrence was scored with hypergeometric tests, and a repertoire-size bias correction was applied to TCR pairs. In a later analysis, false discovery rates were estimated by permuting HLA or CMV assignments 20 times. In a later analysis, co-occurring TCRs were grouped using DBSCAN, and TCRdist sequence similarity was added for clustering within HLA-allele-positive subsets. For co-occurrence clustering, repertoires with fewer than 30,000 or more than 120,000 public chains were excluded, along with a handful of repertoires with anomalous nucleotide sharing. What TCRdb holds here is the immuneACCESS table cut down to in-frame rearrangements. Part of the clones is not present; checked against another copy, under half of the missing clones reflect an unresolved V gene, and the others are unexplained. That table supplies the V and J calls and clone size; D and trimming were determined from the DNA. Here the sample has about 80,000 clones; 70% to 85% occur a single time. More than 2% of the sample is held by the ten biggest clonotypes.

A remark on this clone: Its specific antigen is unknown. Base qualities are not at hand, and no much larger clone is one base apart.

This TCR was recovered from a man aged 25 to 40 in good health and CMV-seronegative. Sequenced: PBMCs.

The base sequence is TGCGCCAGCAGCCAAGGAACTAGCGGGAGGGGGATATCCTACGAGCAGTACTTC. Translated, it gives CASSQGTSGRGISYEQYF. Here the chain combines TRBV4-3 and TRBJ2-7, and TRBD2 matches 13 of the central bases. For this chain, trimming is 1 base at the V end and 1 base at the J end, and the number of junction bases without a gene match is 7. The germline V gene yields LGHNA for CDR1 and YSLEER for CDR2. Including the terminal cysteine and phenylalanine, the CDR3 comprises 18 residues. The entry retains the CDR3 DNA only, 54 bases that are in frame from base 1.